This T cell receptor (beta chain) was identified in a study of tumor-infiltrating lymphocytes in primary liver carcinoma. Across the whole study: Staging of the tumors gave T1-T3 N0M0, with widths of about 4 to 10 cm.

The tissue used was unsorted bulk material of about 19-34 mg. RNA and DNA were co-extracted from it with the AllPrep DNA/RNA mini kit. Subjects presented with primary liver carcinoma managed by surgical resection. HBV chronically infected the treatment-naive patients. Tumor samples uniformly had over 85% viable tumor cells. The germline CDR1 and CDR2 sequences are SQVTM and ANQGSEA. The CDR3 totals 14 residues. The investigators made TCR beta cDNA from approximately 500 ng total RNA, using a constant-region primer. Slightly modified ARM-PCR with three nested multiplex PCR rounds yielded TCR beta libraries. The opening two PCR rounds, around 9 cycles each, paired TRBV1-TRBV30 forward primers with a C-beta reverse primer. TCRdb fed the multiplex PCR reads into MiXCR, producing one record per CDR3 protein. Of 100,000 to 150,000 distinct CDR3 sequences detected, under 65% appear once; the ten largest clones hold around 8.2%.

In the case of this clonotype: A read error may produce the germline difference seen at one junction end.

This chain joins TRBV29-1 and TRBJ2-7, with D unclear. The sequenced sample was liver tumor tissue from sampling region 3. The sample's subset: tumor region T3, left-lateral pole. This TCR came from a woman in her sixties with primary liver carcinoma and hepatitis B virus infection. The CDR3 DNA reads TGCAGCGTCCGACTCGCCGACCGGGCCTACGGGCAGTACTTC. Protein sequence: CSVRLADRAYGQYF.